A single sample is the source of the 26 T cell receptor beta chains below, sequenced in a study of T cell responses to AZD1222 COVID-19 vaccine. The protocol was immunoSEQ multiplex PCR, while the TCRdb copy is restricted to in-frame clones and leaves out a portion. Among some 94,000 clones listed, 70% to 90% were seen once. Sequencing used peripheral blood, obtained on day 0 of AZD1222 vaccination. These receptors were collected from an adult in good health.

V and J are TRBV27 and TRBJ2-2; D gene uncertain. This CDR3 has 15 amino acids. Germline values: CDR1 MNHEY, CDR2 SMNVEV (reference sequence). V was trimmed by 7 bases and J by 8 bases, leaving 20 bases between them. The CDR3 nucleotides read TGTGCCAGCACCTGGCTAGGTGGGAACGGTGGGGAGCTGTTTTTT. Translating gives CASTWLGGNGGELFF.

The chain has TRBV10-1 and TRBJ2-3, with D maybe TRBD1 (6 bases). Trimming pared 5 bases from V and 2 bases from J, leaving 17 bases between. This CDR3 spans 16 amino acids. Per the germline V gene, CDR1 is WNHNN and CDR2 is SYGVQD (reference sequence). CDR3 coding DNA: TGCGCCAGCAGTAAGGGGGTCGACAGATACACAGATACGCAGTATTTT. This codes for CASSKGVDRYTDTQYF.

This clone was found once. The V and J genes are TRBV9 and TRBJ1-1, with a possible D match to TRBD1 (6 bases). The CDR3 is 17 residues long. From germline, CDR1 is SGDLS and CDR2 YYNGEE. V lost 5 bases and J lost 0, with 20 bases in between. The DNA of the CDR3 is TGTGCCAGCAGTCCTCCACCTTATCCAGGGGTGAACACTGAAGCTTTCTTT. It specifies CASSPPPYPGVNTEAFF.

CDR3 amino acids: CASSNRDSIATNEKLFF. In DNA form, the CDR3 reads TGTGCCAGCAGTAACCGGGACAGTATTGCAACTAATGAAAAACTGTTTTTT. The chain is built from TRBV6-4 and TRBJ1-4, with TRBD1 matching over 7 bases. There are 17 residues in the CDR3. Trimming cost V 5 bases and J 0 bases; bases outside gene matches: 9. CDR1 MRHNA and CDR2 SNTAGT come from the germline V gene.

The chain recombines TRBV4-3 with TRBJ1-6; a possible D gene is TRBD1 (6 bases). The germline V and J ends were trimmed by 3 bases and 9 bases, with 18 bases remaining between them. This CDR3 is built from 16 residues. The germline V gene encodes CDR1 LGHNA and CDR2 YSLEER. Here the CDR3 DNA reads TGCGCCAGCAGCCAGGCCTACCCGGGACAACCTTCACCCCTCCACTTT. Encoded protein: CASSQAYPGQPSPLHF.

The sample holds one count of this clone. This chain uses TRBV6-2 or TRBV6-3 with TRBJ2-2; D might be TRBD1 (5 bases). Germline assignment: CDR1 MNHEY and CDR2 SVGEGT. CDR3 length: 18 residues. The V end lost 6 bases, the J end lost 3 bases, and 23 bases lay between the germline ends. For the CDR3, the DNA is TGTGCCAGCAGCCCTAGGGGCCTAAAAAGGACGGACACCGGGGAGCTGTTTTTT. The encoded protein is CASSPRGLKRTDTGELFF.

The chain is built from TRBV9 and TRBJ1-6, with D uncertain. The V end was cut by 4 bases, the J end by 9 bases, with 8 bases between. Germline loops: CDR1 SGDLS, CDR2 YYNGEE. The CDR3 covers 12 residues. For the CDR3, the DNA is TGTGCCAGCAGCTCTCCGCCTTCACCCCTCCACTTT. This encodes CASSSPPSPLHF.

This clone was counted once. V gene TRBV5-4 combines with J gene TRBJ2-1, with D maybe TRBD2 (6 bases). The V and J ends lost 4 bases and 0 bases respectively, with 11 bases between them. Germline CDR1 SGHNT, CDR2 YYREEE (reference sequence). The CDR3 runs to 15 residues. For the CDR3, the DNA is TGTGCCAGCAGCCTCCAAGCGGGCTCCTACAATGAGCAGTTCTTC. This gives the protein CASSLQAGSYNEQFF. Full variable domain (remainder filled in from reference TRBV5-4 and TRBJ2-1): ETGVTQSPTHLIKTRGQQVTLRCSSQSGHNTVSWYQQALGQGPQFIFQYYREEENGRGNFPPRFSGLQFPNYSSELNVNALELDDSALYLCASSLQAGSYNEQFFGPGTRLTVL.

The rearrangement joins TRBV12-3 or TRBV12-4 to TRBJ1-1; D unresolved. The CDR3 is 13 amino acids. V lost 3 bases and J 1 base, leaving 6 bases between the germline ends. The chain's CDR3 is CASSLARNTEAFF. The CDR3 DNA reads TGTGCCAGCAGTTTGGCCAGGAACACTGAAGCTTTCTTT.

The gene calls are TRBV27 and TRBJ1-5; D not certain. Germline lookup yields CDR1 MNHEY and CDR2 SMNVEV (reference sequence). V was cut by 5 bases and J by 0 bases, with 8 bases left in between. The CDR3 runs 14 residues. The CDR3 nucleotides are TGTGCCAGCAGTGACGGATATAGCAATCAGCCCCAGCATTTT. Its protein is CASSDGYSNQPQHF.

CDR3 protein: CASSSGPMGTEAFF. The CDR3, as DNA: TGTGCCAGCAGCTCGGGACCTATGGGCACTGAAGCTTTCTTT. The chain joins TRBV7-3 to TRBJ1-1; D may be TRBD1 (5 bases). V gave up 4 bases and J gave up 4 bases, with 13 bases separating them. Germline-derived CDR1 and CDR2 are SGHTA and FQGTGA. The CDR3 covers 14 residues. The full variable domain, rest sourced from reference TRBV7-3 and TRBJ1-1, is GAGVSQTPSNKVTEKGKYVELRCDPISGHTALYWYRQSLGQGPEFLIYFQGTGAADDSGLPNDRFFAVRPEGSVSTLKIQRTERGDSAVYLCASSSGPMGTEAFFGQGTRLTVV.

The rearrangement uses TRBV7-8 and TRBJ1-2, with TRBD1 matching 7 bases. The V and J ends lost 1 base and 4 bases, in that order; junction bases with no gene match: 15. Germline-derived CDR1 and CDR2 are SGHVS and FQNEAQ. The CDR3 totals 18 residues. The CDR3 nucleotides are TGTGCCAGCAGCTTAGGAGGGACAGCCTCCGCTCGATTCTATGGCTACACCTTC. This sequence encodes CASSLGGTASARFYGYTF.

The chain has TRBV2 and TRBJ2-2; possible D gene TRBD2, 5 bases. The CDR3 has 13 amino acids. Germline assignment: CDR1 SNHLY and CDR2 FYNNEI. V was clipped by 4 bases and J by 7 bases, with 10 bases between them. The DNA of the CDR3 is TGTGCCAGCAGTGCTGAGCGGAGCGGGGAGCTGTTTTTT. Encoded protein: CASSAERSGELFF.

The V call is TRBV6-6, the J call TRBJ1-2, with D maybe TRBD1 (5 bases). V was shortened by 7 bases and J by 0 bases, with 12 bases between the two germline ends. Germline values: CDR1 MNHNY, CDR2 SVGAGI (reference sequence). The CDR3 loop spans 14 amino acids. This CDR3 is CASKYGGANYGYTF. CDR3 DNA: TGTGCCAGCAAATACGGGGGAGCTAACTATGGCTACACCTTC.

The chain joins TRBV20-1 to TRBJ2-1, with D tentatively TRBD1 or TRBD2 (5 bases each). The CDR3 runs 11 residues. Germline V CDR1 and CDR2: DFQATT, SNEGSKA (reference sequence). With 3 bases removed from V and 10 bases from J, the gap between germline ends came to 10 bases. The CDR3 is CSARAGTEQFF. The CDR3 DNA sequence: TGCAGTGCTAGGGCCGGGACGGAGCAGTTCTTC.

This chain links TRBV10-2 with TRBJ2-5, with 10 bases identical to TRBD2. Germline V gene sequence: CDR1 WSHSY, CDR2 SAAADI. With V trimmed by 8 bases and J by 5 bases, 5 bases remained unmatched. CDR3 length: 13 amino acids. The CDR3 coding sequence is TGCGCCAGCTTAGCGGGGGGCCGGGAGACCCAGTACTTC. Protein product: CASLAGGRETQYF.

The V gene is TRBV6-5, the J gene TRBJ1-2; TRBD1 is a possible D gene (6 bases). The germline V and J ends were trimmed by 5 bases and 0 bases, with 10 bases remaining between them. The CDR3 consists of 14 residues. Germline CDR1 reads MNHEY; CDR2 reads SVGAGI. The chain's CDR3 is CASSSGTSNYGYTF. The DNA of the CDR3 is TGTGCCAGCAGTAGCGGGACATCTAACTATGGCTACACCTTC.

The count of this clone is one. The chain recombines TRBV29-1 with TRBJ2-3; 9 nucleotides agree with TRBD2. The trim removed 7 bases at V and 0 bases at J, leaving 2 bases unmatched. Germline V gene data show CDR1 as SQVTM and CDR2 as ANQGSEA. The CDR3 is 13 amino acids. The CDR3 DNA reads TGCAGCGAGGCGGGGGGGAGCACAGATACGCAGTATTTT. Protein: CSEAGGSTDTQYF.

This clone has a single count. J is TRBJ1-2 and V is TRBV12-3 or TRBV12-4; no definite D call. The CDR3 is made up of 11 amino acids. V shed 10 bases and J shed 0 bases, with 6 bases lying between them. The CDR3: CATRANYGYTF. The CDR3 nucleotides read TGTGCCACCAGAGCTAACTATGGCTACACCTTC.

CDR3 loop: CASSFAHNSGANVLTF. In DNA, the CDR3 is TGTGCCAGCAGCTTTGCGCACAACTCTGGGGCCAACGTCCTGACTTTC. V gene TRBV12-1 combines with J gene TRBJ2-6; the table's D call TRBD1 went unverified against the DNA. TRBV12-1 is a pseudogene segment. This CDR3 comprises 16 residues.

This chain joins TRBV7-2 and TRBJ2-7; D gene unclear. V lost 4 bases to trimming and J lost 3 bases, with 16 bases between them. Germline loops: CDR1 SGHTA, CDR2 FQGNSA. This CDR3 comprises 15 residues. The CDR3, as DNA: TGTGCCAGCAGCTCAGAGTTAGGCGGATACTACGAGCAGTACTTC. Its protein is CASSSELGGYYEQYF.

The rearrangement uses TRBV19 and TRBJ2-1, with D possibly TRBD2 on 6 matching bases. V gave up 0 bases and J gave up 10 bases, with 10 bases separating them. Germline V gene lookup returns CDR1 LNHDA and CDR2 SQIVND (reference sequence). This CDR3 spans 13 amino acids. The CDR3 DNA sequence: TGTGCCAGTAGTATAGACCTAGCGCGAGAGCAGTTCTTC. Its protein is CASSIDLAREQFF.

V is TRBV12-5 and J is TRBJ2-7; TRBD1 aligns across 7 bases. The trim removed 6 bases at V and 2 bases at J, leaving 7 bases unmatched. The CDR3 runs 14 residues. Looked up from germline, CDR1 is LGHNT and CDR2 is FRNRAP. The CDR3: CASGPMGQTYEQYF. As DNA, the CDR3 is TGTGCTAGTGGCCCAATGGGACAGACCTACGAGCAGTACTTC. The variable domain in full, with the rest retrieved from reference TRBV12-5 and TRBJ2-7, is DARVTQTPRHKVTEMGQEVTMRCQPILGHNTVFWYRQTMMQGLELLAYFRNRAPLDDSGMPKDRFSAEMPDATLATLKIQPSEPRDSAVYFCASGPMGQTYEQYFGPGTRLTVT.

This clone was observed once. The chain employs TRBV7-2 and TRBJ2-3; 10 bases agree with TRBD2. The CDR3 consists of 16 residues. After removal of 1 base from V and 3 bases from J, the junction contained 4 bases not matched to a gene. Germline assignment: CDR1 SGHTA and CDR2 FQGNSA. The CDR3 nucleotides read TGTGCCAGCAGCTTAGGCAGCGGGAGGGGAACAGATACGCAGTATTTT. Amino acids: CASSLGSGRGTDTQYF.

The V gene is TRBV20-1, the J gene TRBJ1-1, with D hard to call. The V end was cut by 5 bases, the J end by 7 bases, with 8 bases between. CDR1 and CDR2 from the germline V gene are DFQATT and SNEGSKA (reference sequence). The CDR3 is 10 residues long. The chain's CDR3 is CSAWAIEAFF. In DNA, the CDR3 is TGCAGTGCTTGGGCCATTGAAGCTTTCTTT.

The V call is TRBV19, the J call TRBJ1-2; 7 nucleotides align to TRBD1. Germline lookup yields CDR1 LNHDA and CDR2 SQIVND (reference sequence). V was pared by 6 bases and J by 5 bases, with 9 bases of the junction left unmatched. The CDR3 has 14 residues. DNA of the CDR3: TGTGCCAGTAGAGATAGGGGGCGCGAGTATGGCTACACCTTC. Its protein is CASRDRGREYGYTF.